Sequencing of this T cell receptor (beta chain) was carried out in a study of T cells in Graves' hyperthyroidism and ophthalmopathy. Amplification yielded TCR beta CDR3 regions, with RNA transcripts as the source. During a first-round RT-PCR of the TCR CDR3, the HTBI primer set was used. TCRdb re-analysed the multiplex PCR reads in MiXCR, keeping a single row per CDR3 protein. Altogether 89,000 or so distinct CDR3 sequences are present, approximately 40% being singletons, with the ten largest covering about 9.4%. The CDR3 spans 15 residues. From germline, CDR1 is MNHGY and CDR2 SVAAGI. V was shortened by 4 bases and J by 3 bases, with 15 bases between the two germline ends.

The material sequenced was peripheral blood or thyroid tissue (not recorded which). The TCR sequence derives from a woman aged 25-40 years with Graves' hyperthyroidism. V is TRBV6-9 and J is TRBJ1-1; maybe TRBD1 (6 bases). The CDR3 here is CASSFWGGAHTEAFF. CDR3 nucleotides: TGTGCCAGCAGTTTTTGGGGGGGGGCGCACACTGAAGCTTTCTTT.